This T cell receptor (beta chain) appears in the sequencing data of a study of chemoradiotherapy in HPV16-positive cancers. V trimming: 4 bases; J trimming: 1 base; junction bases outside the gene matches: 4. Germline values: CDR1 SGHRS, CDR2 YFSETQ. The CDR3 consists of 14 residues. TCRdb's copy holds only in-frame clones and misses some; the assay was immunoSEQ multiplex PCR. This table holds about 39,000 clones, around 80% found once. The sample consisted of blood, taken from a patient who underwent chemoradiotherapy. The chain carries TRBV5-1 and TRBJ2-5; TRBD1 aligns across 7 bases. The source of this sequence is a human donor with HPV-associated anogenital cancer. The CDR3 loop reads CASSVTGVQETQYF. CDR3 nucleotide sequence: TGCGCCAGCAGCGTAACAGGGGTCCAAGAGACCCAGTACTTC.